These 26 T cell receptor beta chains were all obtained from the same sample, sequenced in a study of blood T cell repertoires in COVID-19. Libraries were prepared by immunoSEQ multiplex PCR; TCRdb keeps only in-frame clonotypes and omits some of them. This sample carries some 180,000 clones, about 88% of them seen once, and the ten largest clones take 2% to 2.5%. Sequencing was carried out using peripheral blood. The receptor set was obtained from a man aged 45-65 years who had recovered from COVID-19.

The V and J genes are TRBV11-2 and TRBJ2-3, with D uncertain. The CDR3 is 12 amino acids. V was trimmed by 0 bases and J by 5 bases, leaving 3 bases between them. Germline V gives CDR1 SGHAT, CDR2 FQNNGV. This CDR3 is CASSLDRDTQYF. CDR3 coding DNA: TGTGCCAGCAGCTTAGATCGAGATACGCAGTATTTT.

This chain links TRBV10-2 with TRBJ2-5; D is perhaps TRBD2 (5 bases). CDR3 length equals 14 residues. Germline V lookup: CDR1 WSHSY, CDR2 SAAADI. The V end lost 0 bases, the J end lost 6 bases, and 11 bases lay between the germline ends. For the CDR3, the DNA is TGCGCCAGCAGTGAGTCGAGGACTGTACAGACCCAGTACTTC. The encoded protein is CASSESRTVQTQYF.

The J gene is TRBJ2-5, the V gene TRBV9; D is possibly TRBD1 (6 bases). This CDR3 region has 16 residues. Germline V gene lookup returns CDR1 SGDLS and CDR2 YYNGEE. V lost 2 bases and J 1 base, leaving 15 bases between the germline ends. The CDR3 sequence is CASSVRSTGSQETQYF. CDR3 DNA: TGTGCCAGCAGCGTTCGTTCAACAGGGTCCCAAGAGACCCAGTACTTC.

The chain combines TRBV19 with TRBJ1-5; D is perhaps TRBD1 (6 bases). Per the germline V gene, CDR1 is LNHDA and CDR2 is SQIVND (reference sequence). Trimming stripped 5 bases from V and 4 bases from J, with 18 bases between. The CDR3 runs 16 residues. The CDR3 coding sequence is TGTGCCAGTAGTCCCCTGAGCAGGGGCGATAATCAGCCCCAGCATTTT. Translation: CASSPLSRGDNQPQHF.

The sample holds a few counts of this clone. The CDR3 DNA reads as TGTGCCAGCAGCCCCGGGACAGGGAAAAGATTTTTT. It translates to CASSPGTGKRFF. V and J are TRBV6-2 or TRBV6-3 and TRBJ1-4, with TRBD1 matching 9 bases. The CDR3 is 12 residues long. Looked up from germline, CDR1 is MNHEY and CDR2 is SVGEGT. Unmatched junction bases numbered 10, after V lost 6 bases and J lost 17 bases.

The chain has TRBV6-2 or TRBV6-3 and TRBJ1-2; D uncertain. The CDR3 is made up of 13 amino acids. Germline V gene data show CDR1 as MNHEY and CDR2 as SVGEGT. Trimming removed 4 bases at V and 0 bases at J, with 6 bases between. As DNA, the CDR3 is TGTGCCAGCAGTTCGTTAGCTAACTATGGCTACACCTTC. It specifies CASSSLANYGYTF.

This chain uses TRBV27 with TRBJ2-3; TRBD1 matches at 8 bases. V was clipped by 4 bases and J by 5 bases; unmatched bases: 8. This CDR3 is built from 15 residues. Germline CDR1 is MNHEY and CDR2 is SMNVEV (reference sequence). The CDR3 bases are TGTGCCAGCAGTTCGCGCCAGGGGGCTAGAGATACGCAGTATTTT. Translating gives CASSSRQGARDTQYF.

The rearrangement joins TRBV7-8 to TRBJ1-6, with 7 nucleotides matching TRBD1. The CDR3 is 19 residues long. With V trimmed by 5 bases and J by 7 bases, 20 bases remained unmatched. Germline V lookup: CDR1 SGHVS, CDR2 FQNEAQ. CDR3 region: CASSPGGQGANKNNSPLHF. The CDR3 DNA reads TGTGCCAGCAGCCCAGGGGGGCAGGGAGCTAATAAGAACAATTCACCCCTCCACTTT.

The genes are TRBV6-1 and TRBJ2-7, with D possibly being TRBD1 (6 bases). CDR1 is MNHNS and CDR2 is SASEGT in the germline V gene. CDR3 length equals 16 residues. V was pared by 0 bases and J by 0 bases, with 12 bases between. This CDR3 is CASSEAAWDNSYEQYF. The CDR3 DNA sequence: TGTGCCAGCAGTGAAGCGGCCTGGGACAACTCCTACGAGCAGTACTTC.

This sequence joins TRBV18 and TRBJ1-6; 7 bases map to TRBD1. After removal of 6 bases from V and 9 bases from J, the junction contained 11 bases not matched to a gene. There are 15 residues in the CDR3. Germline V gives CDR1 KGHSH, CDR2 LQKENI. The CDR3 here is CASSLDRAQSSPLHF. The CDR3 bases are TGTGCCAGCTCCCTTGACAGGGCCCAGTCTTCACCCCTCCACTTT. Using reference TRBV18 and TRBJ1-6 for the parts outside the CDR3, the full variable domain is NAGVMQNPRHLVRRRGQEARLRCSPMKGHSHVYWYRQLPEEGLKFMVYLQKENIIDESGMPKERFSAEFPKEGPSILRIQQVVRGDSAAYFCASSLDRAQSSPLHFGNGTRLTVT.

The J gene is TRBJ2-5, the V gene TRBV4-2; TRBD2 aligns across 7 bases. CDR1 and CDR2 from the germline V gene are LGHNA and YNFKEQ. Trimming cost V 0 bases and J 5 bases; bases outside gene matches: 6. This CDR3 has 15 amino acids. As DNA, the CDR3 is TGTGCCAGCAGCCAAGAAGGGGATAGCGGGGAGACCCAGTACTTC. The encoded protein is CASSQEGDSGETQYF.

This chain links TRBV9 with TRBJ2-2, with D maybe TRBD1 (5 bases). In germline, CDR1 is SGDLS, CDR2 YYNGEE. CDR3 length equals 15 residues. V was trimmed by 3 bases and J by 0 bases, leaving 9 bases between them. The CDR3 DNA reads TGTGCCAGCAGCGGGGGCACGACGAACACCGGGGAGCTGTTTTTT. Its protein product is CASSGGTTNTGELFF.

This chain joins TRBV6-1 and TRBJ1-5; D unresolved. There are 16 residues in the CDR3. With 2 bases removed from V and 0 bases from J, the gap between germline ends came to 11 bases. Looked up from germline, CDR1 is MNHNS and CDR2 is SASEGT. CDR3 nucleotides: TGTGCCAGCAGTGAATTGCCACTTTATAGCAATCAGCCCCAGCATTTT. Amino acid sequence: CASSELPLYSNQPQHF.

This chain uses TRBV5-1 with TRBJ2-6; 11 bases map to TRBD2. The CDR3 extends over 16 amino acids. Trimming cost V 7 bases and J 2 bases; bases outside gene matches: 5. CDR1 is SGHRS, CDR2 YFSETQ, per germline. Here the CDR3 DNA reads TGCGCCAGCGGCGGTAGCGGGGGGGCTGGGGCCAACGTCCTGACTTTC. Translating it yields CASGGSGGAGANVLTF.

The rearrangement joins TRBV7-9 to TRBJ2-7; TRBD1 might be the D (6 bases). Germline-derived CDR1 and CDR2 are SEHNR and FQNEAQ (reference sequence). There are 15 residues in the CDR3. With 5 bases removed from V and 5 bases from J, the gap between germline ends came to 19 bases. The CDR3 DNA is TGTGCCAGCAGCCTGACCCCCCCAGGGGAACACGAGCAGTACTTC. Its protein is CASSLTPPGEHEQYF. The full variable domain, with the rest looked up from reference TRBV7-9 and TRBJ2-7, is DTGVSQNPRHKITKRGQNVTFRCDPISEHNRLYWYRQTLGQGPEFLTYFQNEAQLEKSRLLSDRFSAERPKGSFSTLEIQRTEQGDSAMYLCASSLTPPGEHEQYFGPGTRLTVT.

J is TRBJ2-7 and V is TRBV6-5; possible D gene TRBD2, 5 bases. Trimming stripped 6 bases from V and 2 bases from J, with 11 bases between. The CDR3 has 13 amino acids. CDR1 and CDR2 (germline): MNHEY, SVGAGI. The CDR3 reads CASRVRTAYEQYF. The DNA of the CDR3 is TGTGCCAGCAGGGTGAGGACTGCCTACGAGCAGTACTTC.

The V call is TRBV25-1, the J call TRBJ1-6; 10 bases agree with TRBD1. Per the germline V gene, CDR1 is MGHDK and CDR2 is SYGVNS. V trimming: 5 bases; J trimming: 9 bases; junction bases outside the gene matches: 13. This CDR3 has 17 amino acids. DNA of the CDR3: TGTGCCAGCAGTCAAACGGGGACAGGGGTGAGGGGTTCACCCCTCCACTTT. As protein: CASSQTGTGVRGSPLHF.

The DNA for the CDR3 is TGTGCCAGCTGGACAGTCCAAACCTACAATGAGCAGTTCTTC. Its protein product is CASWTVQTYNEQFF. The chain is built from TRBV6-5 and TRBJ2-1; D may be TRBD1 (6 bases). Trimming took off 8 bases at V and 2 bases at J, with 13 bases between the two ends. From germline, CDR1 is MNHEY and CDR2 SVGAGI. This CDR3 has 14 residues.

The chain joins TRBV7-2 to TRBJ2-7; 12 nucleotides line up with TRBD2. CDR1 and CDR2 from the germline V gene are SGHTA and FQGNSA. This CDR3 region has 15 residues. V gave up 5 bases and J gave up 7 bases; unmatched junction bases: 9. DNA of the CDR3: TGTGCCAGCAGCCCATTAACTAGCGGGAGGAGGGAGCAGTACTTC. This sequence encodes CASSPLTSGRREQYF.

This chain links TRBV7-8 with TRBJ1-1; maybe TRBD1 (5 bases). This CDR3 comprises 15 residues. Germline V lookup: CDR1 SGHVS, CDR2 FQNEAQ. The V gene lost 5 bases and the J gene lost 1 base, with 14 bases spanning the gap. The CDR3 here is CASSTRGQPNTEAFF. The CDR3 bases are TGTGCCAGCAGCACGCGTGGACAACCGAACACTGAAGCTTTCTTT.

The rearrangement uses TRBV12-5 and TRBJ2-1; D not resolved. The germline CDR1 and CDR2 sequences are LGHNT and FRNRAP. Trimming stripped 7 bases from V and 1 base from J, with 5 bases between. The CDR3 spans 12 residues. CDR3 bases: TGTGCTAGTGCTCTGTCCTACAATGAGCAGTTCTTC. Translation gives CASALSYNEQFF.

V and J are TRBV7-9 and TRBJ1-2; possibly TRBD1 for D (5 bases). The CDR3 has 15 amino acids. The ends were cut back, 5 bases at V and 4 bases at J, with 17 bases in the middle. CDR1 and CDR2 (germline): SEHNR, FQNEAQ (reference sequence). CDR3 bases: TGTGCCAGCAGCCCCGACGTGGACACAACCTATGGCTACACCTTC. It translates to CASSPDVDTTYGYTF.

This chain uses TRBV7-2 with TRBJ2-7; TRBD2 might be the D (5 bases). This CDR3 has 14 amino acids. The germline V gene has CDR1 SGHTA and CDR2 FQGNSA. V lost 1 base to trimming and J lost 2 bases, with 9 bases between them. CDR3 bases: TGTGCCAGCAGCTTAGGCCACGGGACCTACGAGCAGTACTTC. Translation gives CASSLGHGTYEQYF.

The J gene is TRBJ2-7, the V gene TRBV5-8; 7 bases map to TRBD1. The CDR3 length is 14 residues. V lost 0 bases to trimming and J lost 4 bases; unmatched junction nucleotides: 4. Germline loops: CDR1 SGHTS, CDR2 YDEGEE. This CDR3 reads CASSLVGQTYEQYF. CDR3 DNA: TGTGCCAGCAGCTTGGTGGGACAGACGTACGAGCAGTACTTC.

J is TRBJ2-2 and V is TRBV28; the match to TRBD1 covers 8 bases. Germline-derived CDR1 and CDR2 are MDHEN and SYDVKM. J was trimmed by 5 bases and V by 5 bases; bases with no gene match: 10. The CDR3 length is 16 residues. The CDR3 region has the DNA TGTGCCAGCAGTCCCGCCGCAGGGGGCCCTACCGGGGAGCTGTTTTTT. This translates into CASSPAAGGPTGELFF.

The CDR3 region is CASSQGYQGTDTQYF. The CDR3 DNA sequence: TGTGCCAGCAGCCAAGGTTACCAGGGCACAGATACGCAGTATTTT. The chain is built from TRBV3-1 (or the pseudogene TRBV3-2) and TRBJ2-3; the D is unclear. Germline values: CDR1 LGHDT, CDR2 YNNKEL (reference sequence). Trimming pared 1 base from V and 1 base from J, leaving 9 bases between. This CDR3 is built from 15 residues.